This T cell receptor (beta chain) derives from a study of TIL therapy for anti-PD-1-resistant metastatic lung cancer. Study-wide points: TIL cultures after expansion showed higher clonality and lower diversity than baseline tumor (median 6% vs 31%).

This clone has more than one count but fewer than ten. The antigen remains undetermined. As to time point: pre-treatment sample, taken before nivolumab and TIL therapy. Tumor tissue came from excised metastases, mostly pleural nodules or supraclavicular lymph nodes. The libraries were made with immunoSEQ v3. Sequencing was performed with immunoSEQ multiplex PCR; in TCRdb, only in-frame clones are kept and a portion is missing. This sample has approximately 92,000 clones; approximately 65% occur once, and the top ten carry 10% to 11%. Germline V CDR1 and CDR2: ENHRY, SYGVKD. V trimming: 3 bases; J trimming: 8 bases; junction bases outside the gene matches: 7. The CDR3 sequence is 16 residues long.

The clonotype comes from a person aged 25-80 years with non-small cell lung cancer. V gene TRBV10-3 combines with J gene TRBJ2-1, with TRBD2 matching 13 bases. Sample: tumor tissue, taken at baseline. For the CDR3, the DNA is TGTGCCATCAGTGAAGGCGGACTAGCGGGAGTCCATGAGCAGTTCTTC. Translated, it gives CAISEGGLAGVHEQFF.